The entry below describes one TCR beta chain. The antigen is not known. The data stem from a study of PD-1 blockade in classical Hodgkin lymphoma. Notes on the study in general: Reports indicated that newly diagnosed patients had lower baseline TCR diversity than healthy donors did. Possible causes of repertoire differences, disease activity or prior therapy, remain undefined. While CD8+ TCR diversity did not rise significantly by C4D1, CD4+ TCR diversity did.

After autologous stem cell transplantation all patients relapsed, and prior brentuximab vedotin exposure differed between cohorts. Generated by immunoSEQ multiplex PCR, the TCRdb table keeps only in-frame clones and is missing some. The table shows approximately 24,000 clones, with around 84% occurring only once. The receptor was isolated from a human donor with classical Hodgkin lymphoma. The sequencing used peripheral blood mononuclear cells (PBMCs), collected at baseline.

CDR3 amino acids: CASSDSTSGRGNEQFF. As DNA, the CDR3 is TGTGCCAGCAGTGACTCGACTAGCGGGCGGGGCAATGAGCAGTTCTTC. V and J are TRBV6-4 and TRBJ2-1, with 10 positions matching TRBD2. V lost 0 bases, J lost 6 bases, and 5 bases stayed unmatched. CDR3 length: 16 residues. Germline assignment: CDR1 MRHNA and CDR2 SNTAGT.